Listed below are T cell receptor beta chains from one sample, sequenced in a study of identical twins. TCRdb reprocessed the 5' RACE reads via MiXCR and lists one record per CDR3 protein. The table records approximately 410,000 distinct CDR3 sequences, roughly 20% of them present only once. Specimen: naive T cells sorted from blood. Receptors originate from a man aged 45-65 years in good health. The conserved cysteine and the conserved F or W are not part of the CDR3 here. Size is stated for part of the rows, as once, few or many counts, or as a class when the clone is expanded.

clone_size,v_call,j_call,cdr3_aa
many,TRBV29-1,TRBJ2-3,SAWESSDTQY
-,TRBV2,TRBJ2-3,ASSGDRVPDTQY
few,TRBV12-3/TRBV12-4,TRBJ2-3,ASSSRLGGADTQY
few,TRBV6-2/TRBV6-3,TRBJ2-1,ASTHGTRLNEQF
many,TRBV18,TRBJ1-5,ASSPPRQGFNQPQH
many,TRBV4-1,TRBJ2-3,ASSQGLGAGDTQY
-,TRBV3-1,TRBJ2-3,ASSEGTAVINHTQY
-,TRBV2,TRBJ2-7,ASQSHRDEQY
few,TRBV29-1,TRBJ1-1,SFEVNSQEAF
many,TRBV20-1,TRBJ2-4,SAREGSGVNYIQY
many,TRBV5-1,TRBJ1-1,ASSYQAMNTEAF
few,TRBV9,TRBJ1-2,ASKPIQDWGNYGYT
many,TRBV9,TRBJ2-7,ASSVASGAEQY
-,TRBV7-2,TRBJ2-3,ASSDPRGGLRLY
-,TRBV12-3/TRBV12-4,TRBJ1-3,ASSPTPLRSGNTIY
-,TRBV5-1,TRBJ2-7,ASSLGQMVGEQY
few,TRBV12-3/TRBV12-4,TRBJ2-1,ASSLGGGPPFYNEQF
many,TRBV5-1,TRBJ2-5,ASRQDGQPQETQY
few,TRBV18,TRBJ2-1,ASSPPVGLSSYNEQF
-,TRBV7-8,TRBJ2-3,ASSLTPETGGYYDTQY
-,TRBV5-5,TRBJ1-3,ASSFLGRVSSGNTIY
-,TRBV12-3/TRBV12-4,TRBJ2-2,ASSRTRSTGELF
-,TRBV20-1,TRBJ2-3,SARDPGGPDTQY
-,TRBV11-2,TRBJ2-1,ASREPGDNEQF
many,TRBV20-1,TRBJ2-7,SARKTRTSGHYEQY
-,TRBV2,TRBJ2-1,ASLQYNEQF
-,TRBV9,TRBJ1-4,ASSVEPTGNEKLF
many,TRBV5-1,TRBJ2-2,ASSRPTGQGYTGELF
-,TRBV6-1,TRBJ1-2,ASSSGGMGHRYGYT
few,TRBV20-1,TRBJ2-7,SASARPGTYEQY
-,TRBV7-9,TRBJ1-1,ASEPGQNYPTEAF
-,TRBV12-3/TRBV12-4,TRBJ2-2,ASRDTSGGYRGGELF
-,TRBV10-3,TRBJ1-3,AISESPLVGGNTIY
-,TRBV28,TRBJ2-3,ASSPALVRTDTQY
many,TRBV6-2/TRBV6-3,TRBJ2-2,ASTGQGITGELF
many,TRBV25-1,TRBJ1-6,ASSESLQGYNSPLH
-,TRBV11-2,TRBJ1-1,ASSFWTGGMDTEAF
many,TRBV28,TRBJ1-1,ASSFKGFILEAF
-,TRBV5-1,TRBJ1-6,ASSLRLGGVGSPLH
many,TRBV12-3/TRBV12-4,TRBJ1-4,ASGGQGREKLF
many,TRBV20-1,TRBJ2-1,SAYTSGKNNEQF
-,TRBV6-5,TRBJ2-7,ASRPMGGRLA
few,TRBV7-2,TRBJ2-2,ASSLVFPANTGELF
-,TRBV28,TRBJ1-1,ASSLPGLREAF
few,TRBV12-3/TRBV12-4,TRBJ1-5,ASRRDSNQPQL
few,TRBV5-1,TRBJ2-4,ASSPTSGKAKNIQY
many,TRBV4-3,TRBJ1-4,ASSPRTANEKLF
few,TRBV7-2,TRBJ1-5,ASSLTMTGISNQPQH
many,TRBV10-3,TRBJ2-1,AISESTSGGTSSYNEQF
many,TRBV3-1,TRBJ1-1,ASSQDGRVLNTEAF
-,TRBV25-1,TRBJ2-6,ASSEPTGGSGANVLT
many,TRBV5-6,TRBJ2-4,ASSSGTANIQY
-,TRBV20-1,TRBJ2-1,SATRTSSFRDEQF
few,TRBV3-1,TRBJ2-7,ASSQSTGEQY
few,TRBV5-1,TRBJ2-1,ASTSQTGLAGGDEQF